This TCR beta chain was captured in a study of brain T cells in children with intractable seizures. Using immunoSEQ multiplex PCR, the repertoire was profiled, and TCRdb retains in-frame clones only, with some absent. The sample lists around 80,000 clones; approximately 90% were seen once. Germline V gene data show CDR1 as SGHTA and CDR2 as FQGTGA. Trimming at V came to 5 bases and at J to 3 bases, leaving 7 bases not matched to a gene. The CDR3 sequence is 14 residues long. The V gene is TRBV7-3, the J gene TRBJ2-7, with 7 bases that match TRBD1. Sequencing used peripheral blood, obtained at surgery. This clonotype was obtained from a girl aged 2 to 9 with Rasmussen encephalitis and intractable seizures. Here the CDR3 reads CASSQRPGGYEQYF. DNA for the CDR3: TGTGCCAGCAGCCAGCGGCCAGGGGGCTACGAGCAGTACTTC.